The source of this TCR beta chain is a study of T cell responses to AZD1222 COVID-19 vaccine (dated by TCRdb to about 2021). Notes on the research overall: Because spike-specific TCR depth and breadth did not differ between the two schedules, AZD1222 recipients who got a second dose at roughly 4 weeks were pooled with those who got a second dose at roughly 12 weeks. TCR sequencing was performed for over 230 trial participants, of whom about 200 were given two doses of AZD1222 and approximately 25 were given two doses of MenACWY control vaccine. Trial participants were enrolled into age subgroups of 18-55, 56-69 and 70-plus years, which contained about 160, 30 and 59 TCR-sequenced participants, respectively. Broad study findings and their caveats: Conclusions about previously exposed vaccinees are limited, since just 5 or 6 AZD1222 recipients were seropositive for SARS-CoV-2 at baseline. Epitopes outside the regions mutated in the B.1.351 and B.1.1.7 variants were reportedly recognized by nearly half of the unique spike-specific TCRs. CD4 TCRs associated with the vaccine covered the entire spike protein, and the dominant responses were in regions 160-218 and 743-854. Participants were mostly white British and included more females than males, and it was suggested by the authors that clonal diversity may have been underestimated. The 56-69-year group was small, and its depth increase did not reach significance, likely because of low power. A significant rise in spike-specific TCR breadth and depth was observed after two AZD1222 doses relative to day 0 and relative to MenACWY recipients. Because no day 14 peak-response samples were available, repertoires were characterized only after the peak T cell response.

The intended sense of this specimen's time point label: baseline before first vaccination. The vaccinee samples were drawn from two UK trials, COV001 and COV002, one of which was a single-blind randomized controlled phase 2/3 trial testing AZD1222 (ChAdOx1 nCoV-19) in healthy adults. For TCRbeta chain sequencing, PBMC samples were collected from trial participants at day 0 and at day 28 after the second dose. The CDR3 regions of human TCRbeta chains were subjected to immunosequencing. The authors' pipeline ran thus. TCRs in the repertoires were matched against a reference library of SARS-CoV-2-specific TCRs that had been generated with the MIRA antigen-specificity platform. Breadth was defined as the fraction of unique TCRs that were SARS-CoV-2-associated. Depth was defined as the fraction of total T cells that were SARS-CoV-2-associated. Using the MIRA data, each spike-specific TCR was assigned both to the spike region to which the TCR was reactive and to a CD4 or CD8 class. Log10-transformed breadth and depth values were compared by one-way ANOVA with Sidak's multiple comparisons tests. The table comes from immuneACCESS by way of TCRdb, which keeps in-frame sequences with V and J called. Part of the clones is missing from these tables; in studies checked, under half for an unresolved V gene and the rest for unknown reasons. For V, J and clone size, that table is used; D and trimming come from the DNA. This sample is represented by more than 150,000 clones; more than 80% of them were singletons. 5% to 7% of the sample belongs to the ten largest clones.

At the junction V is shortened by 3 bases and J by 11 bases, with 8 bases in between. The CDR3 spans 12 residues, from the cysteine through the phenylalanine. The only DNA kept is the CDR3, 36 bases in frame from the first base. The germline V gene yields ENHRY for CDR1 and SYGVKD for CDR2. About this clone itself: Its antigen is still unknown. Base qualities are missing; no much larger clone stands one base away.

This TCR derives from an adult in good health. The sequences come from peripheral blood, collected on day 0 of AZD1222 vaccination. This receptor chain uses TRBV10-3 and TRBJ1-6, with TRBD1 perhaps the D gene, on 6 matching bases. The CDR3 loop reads CAISEGTPPLHF. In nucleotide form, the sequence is TGTGCCATCAGTGAAGGGACACCACCCCTCCACTTT.